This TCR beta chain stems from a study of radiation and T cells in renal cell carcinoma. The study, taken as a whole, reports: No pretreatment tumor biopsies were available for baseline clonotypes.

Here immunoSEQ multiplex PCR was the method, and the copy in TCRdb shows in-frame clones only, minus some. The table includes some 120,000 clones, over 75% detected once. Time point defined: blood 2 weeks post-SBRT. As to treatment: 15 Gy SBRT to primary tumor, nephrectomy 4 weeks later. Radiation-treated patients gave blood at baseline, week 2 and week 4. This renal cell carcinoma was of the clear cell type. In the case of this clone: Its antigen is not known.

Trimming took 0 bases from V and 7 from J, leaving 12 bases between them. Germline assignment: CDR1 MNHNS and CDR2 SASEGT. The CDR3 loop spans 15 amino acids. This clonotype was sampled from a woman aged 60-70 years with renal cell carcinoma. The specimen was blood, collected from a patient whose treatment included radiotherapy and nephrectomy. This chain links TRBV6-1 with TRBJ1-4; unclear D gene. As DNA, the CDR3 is TGTGCCAGCAGTGAAGCCGTGGGAGAGGGTGAAAAACTGTTTTTT. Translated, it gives CASSEAVGEGEKLFF.